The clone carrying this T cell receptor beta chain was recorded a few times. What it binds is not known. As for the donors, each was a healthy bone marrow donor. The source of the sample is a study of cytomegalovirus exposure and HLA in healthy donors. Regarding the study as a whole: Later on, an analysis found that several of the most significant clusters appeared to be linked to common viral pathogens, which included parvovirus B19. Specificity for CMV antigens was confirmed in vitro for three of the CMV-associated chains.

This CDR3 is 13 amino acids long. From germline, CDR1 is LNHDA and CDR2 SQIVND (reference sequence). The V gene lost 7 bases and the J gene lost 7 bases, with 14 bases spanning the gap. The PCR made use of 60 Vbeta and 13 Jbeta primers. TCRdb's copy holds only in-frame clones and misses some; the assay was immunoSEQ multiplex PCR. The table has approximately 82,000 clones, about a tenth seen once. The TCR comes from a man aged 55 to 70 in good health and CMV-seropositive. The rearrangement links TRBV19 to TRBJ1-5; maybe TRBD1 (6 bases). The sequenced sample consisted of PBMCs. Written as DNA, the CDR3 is TGTGCCAGTACCCCAGAGGGGGTACAGCCCCAGCATTTT. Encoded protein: CASTPEGVQPQHF.